What follows describes a single T cell receptor beta chain. The sample is drawn from a study of early T cells in non-severe SARS-CoV-2 infection. The length of the CDR3 is 14 residues. Deletions cut 9 bases from V and 2 bases from J, with 17 bases between. MiXCR, applied by TCRdb to the 5' RACE reads, yields one record per CDR3 protein. The data show 63,000 or so distinct CDR3 sequences, around 11% seen once. The genes are TRBV12-3 or TRBV12-4 and TRBJ2-7; tentative D call: TRBD1 (5 bases). Material for sequencing was whole blood. This receptor was obtained from an adult who was a healthcare worker with PCR-confirmed SARS-CoV-2 infection or an uninfected control (not recorded which). The CDR3 is CARQSRQTAYEQYF. The CDR3 nucleotides are TGTGCCAGACAAAGTAGACAGACTGCCTACGAGCAGTACTTC.